The 2 T cell receptor beta chains presented below share a single source sample, sequenced in a study of cytomegalovirus exposure and HLA in healthy donors. Amplification used 60 Vbeta primers and 13 Jbeta primers. This table comes from immunoSEQ multiplex PCR, and its TCRdb copy is limited to in-frame clones, with some not included. The sample has 140,000 to 150,000 clones, about 84% seen once. Sequencing used PBMCs. The source of these receptors is a woman between 18 and 30 years old in good health and CMV-seropositive.

This clone appeared once. V gene TRBV7-8 combines with J gene TRBJ1-1, with 8 positions matching TRBD1. The CDR3 runs 13 residues. V shed 3 bases, J shed 5 bases, and the junction held 2 bases outside the gene matches. CDR1 SGHVS and CDR2 FQNEAQ come from the germline V gene. The CDR3 spells CASSFRGQTEAFF. CDR3 DNA sequence: TGTGCCAGCAGCTTCAGGGGGCAAACTGAAGCTTTCTTT.

This sequence joins TRBV29-1 and TRBJ2-4; 8 nucleotides agree with TRBD1. Trimming cost V 7 bases and J 0 bases; bases outside gene matches: 2. The CDR3 totals 13 residues. The germline V gene has CDR1 SQVTM and CDR2 ANQGSEA. CDR3 sequence: CSGTGLAKNIQYF. In DNA form, the CDR3 reads TGCAGCGGGACAGGGCTAGCCAAAAACATTCAGTACTTC.